These 14 T cell receptor beta chains originate from one sample sequenced in a study of T cells in Graves' hyperthyroidism and ophthalmopathy. RNA transcripts yielded amplified TCR beta CDR3 regions. The HTBI primer set served for first-round RT-PCR of the TCR CDR3. TCRdb redid the calling of the multiplex PCR reads with MiXCR, one entry per CDR3 protein. The sample comprises approximately 250,000 distinct CDR3 sequences, approximately 25% of which are singletons, and 35% to 40% rests with the top ten. Sequencing was performed on blood. The source is a woman aged 40 to 50 with Graves' ophthalmopathy.

The table lists this clonotype with many counts. The V and J genes are TRBV24-1 and TRBJ2-2; D is unresolved. This CDR3 spans 14 amino acids. Germline V gene data show CDR1 as KGHDR and CDR2 as SFDVKD. Trimming cost V 3 bases and J 6 bases, with 10 bases left between them. The CDR3 DNA is TGTGCCACCAGTGATCCTACAAGGCCCGGGGAGCTGTTTTTT. This sequence encodes CATSDPTRPGELFF.

This clonotype appeared many times. The germline gene is not matched at one end of the junction; a read error may be the cause. The chain links TRBV6-5 to TRBJ2-4, with D tentatively TRBD1 or TRBD2 (5 bases each). The CDR3 sequence is 16 residues long. Germline V lookup: CDR1 MNHEY, CDR2 SVGAGI. The CDR3 loop reads CASSYTGREAKNIQYF. In nucleotides, the CDR3 is TGTGCCAGCAGCTACACGGGGCGAGAAGCCAAAAACATCCAGTACTTC.

The chain couples TRBV28 to TRBJ2-7; the D gene is possibly TRBD1 (5 bases). The CDR3 covers 14 residues. Germline V gives CDR1 MDHEN, CDR2 SYDVKM. Trimming cost V 5 bases and J 2 bases, with 13 bases left between them. CDR3 bases: TGTGCCAGCAGTCGGTCAGGGTTCCCCTACGAGCAGTACTTC. This translates into CASSRSGFPYEQYF.

Points on this clonotype: Mismatch with germline at one junction end may stem from a read error. The V call is TRBV6-1, the J call TRBJ1-5; D call uncertain. Germline values: CDR1 MNHNS, CDR2 SASEGT. The CDR3 length is 14 residues. This CDR3 is CASQRVERNQPQPF. DNA of the CDR3: TGTGCCAGCCAGCGGGTGGAGCGCAATCAGCCCCAGCCTTTT.

Ten or more counts support this clonotype. The chain is built from TRBV18 and TRBJ1-1; tentatively, D is TRBD1 (5 bases). The CDR3 length is 19 residues. Germline CDR1 KGHSH, CDR2 LQKENI. Trimming shortened V by 5 bases and J by 1 base, and 26 bases separated the two germline ends. CDR3: CASSTKVSAGTAGNTEAFF. CDR3 in DNA: TGTGCCAGCTCAACAAAAGTTTCTGCGGGGACTGCGGGGAACACTGAAGCTTTCTTT.

This clonotype was recorded at least ten times. The V and J genes are TRBV25-1 and TRBJ2-7, with 9 nucleotides matching TRBD1. The germline gives CDR1 MGHDK, CDR2 SYGVNS. V shed 1 base and J 6 bases; nucleotides not matched to a gene: 16. CDR3 length: 18 residues. The CDR3 here is CASSELYLGTGLMSEQYF. The CDR3 DNA sequence: TGTGCCAGCAGTGAATTGTATCTGGGGACAGGGCTTATGAGCGAGCAGTACTTC.

This clonotype was counted only a few times. J is TRBJ2-5 and V is TRBV27; D may be TRBD1 or TRBD2 (5 bases each). The germline gives CDR1 MNHEY, CDR2 SMNVEV (reference sequence). This CDR3 region has 15 residues. The V and J ends lost 2 bases and 5 bases respectively, with 15 bases between them. The CDR3 sequence: CASSLNWGRVETQYF. The CDR3 region has the DNA TGTGCCAGCAGTTTAAATTGGGGGAGAGTTGAGACCCAGTACTTC.

The table lists this clonotype with many counts. The chain links TRBV6-1 to TRBJ2-7; D is uncertain. The CDR3 loop spans 15 amino acids. V was cut by 2 bases and J by 7 bases, with 18 bases left in between. CDR1 is MNHNS and CDR2 is SASEGT in the germline V gene. The CDR3 region is CASSEWIRRFGEQYF. DNA of the CDR3: TGTGCCAGCAGTGAATGGATTCGCAGGTTCGGAGAGCAGTACTTC.

This clonotype occurred many times. The rearrangement links TRBV6-5 to TRBJ2-5; D is unresolved. There are 15 residues in the CDR3. Germline loops: CDR1 MNHEY, CDR2 SVGAGI. V shed 2 bases and J shed 1 base, with 11 bases lying between them. Here the CDR3 DNA reads TGTGCCAGCAGTTACCTACCCTCCCGCCAAGAGACCCAGTACTTC. Encoded protein: CASSYLPSRQETQYF.

This clonotype was found many times. CDR3 sequence: CSVVQTGSYEQYF. CDR3 nucleotide sequence: TGCAGCGTTGTCCAGACCGGTAGCTACGAGCAGTACTTC. The chain joins TRBV29-1 to TRBJ2-7; D is unresolved. This CDR3 region has 13 residues. The V end was cut by 4 bases, the J end by 3 bases, with 13 bases between. Germline lookup yields CDR1 SQVTM and CDR2 ANQGSEA.

Comments on this clonotype: This sequence may be a read error, since a much larger clone differs from it by one base. This chain joins TRBV29-1 and TRBJ2-2; D gene ambiguous. V lost 2 bases and J lost 4, with 8 bases in between. Germline V gene lookup returns CDR1 SQVTM and CDR2 ANQGSEA. The CDR3 has 13 amino acids. CDR3 in amino acids: CSVENSSTGELFF. The CDR3, as DNA: TGCAGCGTTGAAAACAGCTCCACCGGGGAGCTGTTTTTT.

The table lists this clonotype with a count of one. This chain links TRBV9 with TRBJ2-7; D perhaps matches TRBD2 (6 bases). V lost 4 bases and J lost 5, with 19 bases in between. Germline CDR1 and CDR2: SGDLS and YYNGEE. This CDR3 is 15 amino acids long. In nucleotides, the CDR3 is TGTGCCAGCAGCCCTCATGGGAGGACGGTGGACGAGCAGTACTTC. Residues: CASSPHGRTVDEQYF.

This clonotype was seen ten or more times. This rearrangement joins TRBV7-8 to TRBJ2-2, with a weak D call TRBD1 (5 bases). The CDR3 has 15 residues. V lost 1 base and J lost 7, with 13 bases in between. Germline CDR1 SGHVS, CDR2 FQNEAQ. The CDR3 DNA follows: TGTGCCAGCAGCTTAGGACAGTACCTGGGCGGGGAGCTGTTTTTT. Its protein is CASSLGQYLGGELFF.

This chain joins TRBV7-2 and TRBJ2-7; 7 bases fit TRBD2. The germline V gene has CDR1 SGHTA and CDR2 FQGNSA. V lost 0 bases, J lost 2 bases, and 4 bases stayed unmatched. CDR3 length: 15 amino acids. The CDR3 DNA reads TGTGCCAGCAGCTTAGCGGTGGGAGGGCCCTACGAGCAGTACTTC. Amino acids: CASSLAVGGPYEQYF.